This T cell receptor (beta chain) is drawn from a study of cytomegalovirus exposure and HLA in healthy donors. Study details: The approximately 670 first-cohort repertoires shared a platform with the 110 or so validation repertoires, as reported in a later analysis. Study-level findings and limits: Among TCR sequences, most were rare, though some public TCRs appeared in many donors. 150 to 200 TCR beta chains were listed as cytomegalovirus-associated.

The CDR3 length is 16 residues. Trimming left V 1 base short and J 6 bases short, with 16 bases between. Germline V gene lookup returns CDR1 SGHVS and CDR2 FQNEAQ. Sequencing was performed with immunoSEQ multiplex PCR; in TCRdb, only in-frame clones are kept and a portion is missing. The sample lists about 160,000 clones; 85% to 90% were seen once. Concerning this clone itself: Antigen specificity is unknown.

The material sequenced was PBMCs. The gene calls are TRBV7-8 and TRBJ1-5, with a possible D match to TRBD1 (6 bases). The receptor was isolated from a woman aged 30 to 39 in good health and CMV-seronegative. The CDR3 loop is CASSLGQDSGSQPQHF. The CDR3 DNA follows: TGTGCCAGCAGCTTAGGGCAGGACAGTGGCAGTCAGCCCCAGCATTTT.